Listed below are T cell receptor beta chains from one sample, sequenced in a study of CD8 T cells in Susac syndrome. Each CDR3 protein gets one entry after TCRdb re-called the immunoSEQ multiplex PCR reads with MiXCR. The sample yields some 260,000 distinct CDR3 sequences, about 88% seen once. Sequenced: CD8+ T cells from PBMCs. These receptors were taken from a human donor with multiple sclerosis. Both conserved end residues are part of each CDR3. D genes are given only for firm matches. Clone size, where shown, is once, few, many, or a class for clones that have expanded.

j_gene	abundance	d_gene	v_gene	CDR3nt	CDR3aa
TRBJ2-2	NA	NA	TRBV7-3	TGTGCCAGCAGCTTAATGCCAGGGTCAACCGGGGAGCTGTTTTTT	CASSLMPGSTGELFF
TRBJ2-1	NA	NA	TRBV28	TGTGCCAGCAGTTACGGACCAAGCTCCTACAATGAGCAGTTCTTC	CASSYGPSSYNEQFF
TRBJ2-7	NA	NA	TRBV5-1	TGCGCCAGCAGACTCGGAGCAAGGGAGCAGTACTTC	CASRLGAREQYF
TRBJ2-5	NA	TRBD2	TRBV28	TGTGCCAGCAGTTTTGGGACTAGCGGAGTTAAAGAGACCCAGTACTTC	CASSFGTSGVKETQYF
TRBJ2-7	NA	NA	TRBV7-9	TGTGCCAGCAGCTTAGATATGGGGCGATACGAGCAGTACTTC	CASSLDMGRYEQYF
TRBJ1-1	NA	NA	TRBV7-9	TGTGCCAGCAGCTTTGACAGGCAGCTCATGAACACTGAAGCTTTCTTT	CASSFDRQLMNTEAFF
TRBJ2-1	NA	TRBD1	TRBV14	TGTGCCAGCAGCCACCAATTCGGACAGGGGATGACCCCCTACAATGAGCAGTTCTTC	CASSHQFGQGMTPYNEQFF
TRBJ2-7	NA	TRBD2	TRBV12-3/TRBV12-4	TGTGCCAGCAGCCTGGGCGGGACTAGCAATTACGAGCAGTACTTC	CASSLGGTSNYEQYF
TRBJ2-1	NA	TRBD2	TRBV9	TGTGCCAGCAGCTCTACTAGCGGGGTAAATGAGCAGTTCTTC	CASSSTSGVNEQFF
TRBJ1-1	NA	TRBD1	TRBV27	TGTGCCAGCAGTTTACAGCCCTCAGGGGGCACTGAAGCTTTCTTT	CASSLQPSGGTEAFF
TRBJ2-1	NA	TRBD2	TRBV27	TGTGCCAGCAGTTTAGGGACTAGCGGGAGTGAGCAGTTCTTC	CASSLGTSGSEQFF
TRBJ1-1	NA	NA	TRBV28	TGTGCCAGCAGTTTAACCGGGGAAACTGAAGCTTTCTTT	CASSLTGETEAFF
TRBJ2-7	few	NA	TRBV5-4	TGTGCCAGCAGCTTGGCCAATATCCCTAGCGCCTACGAGCAGTACTTC	CASSLANIPSAYEQYF
TRBJ2-7	NA	NA	TRBV27	TGTGCCAGCAGTTCGACGGAGGGAAGGGACGAGCAGTACTTC	CASSSTEGRDEQYF
TRBJ2-1	few	NA	TRBV27	TGTGCCAGTACCCAGGGTGGTAATGAGCAGTTCTTC	CASTQGGNEQFF
TRBJ2-7	NA	NA	TRBV21-1	TGTGCCAGCAGCAAAGATCGTGGGACAGGGAAGGTGCAGTACTTC	CASSKDRGTGKVQYF
TRBJ1-1	NA	NA	TRBV5-4	TGTGCCAGCGGCGCCAGGGGCGAGATGAACACTGAAGCTTTCTTT	CASGARGEMNTEAFF
TRBJ2-3	NA	NA	TRBV7-8	TGTGCCAGCAGCGCCCCCGGACTCTTCCTCCACAATACGCAGTATTTT	CASSAPGLFLHNTQYF
TRBJ2-5	NA	NA	TRBV2	TGTGCCAGCAGGGCCCTCCGGCGGTCCCAGGAGGGGGCCCAGTACTTC	CASRALRRSQEGAQYF
TRBJ2-7	few	NA	TRBV27	TGTGCCAGCAGTTGGATAGGGGAAAGCTACGAGCAGTACTTC	CASSWIGESYEQYF
TRBJ1-5	NA	NA	TRBV27	TGTGCCAGCAGTTTATTGAGGGACCTCGGGCACGACGTTAATCAGCCCCAGCATTTT	CASSLLRDLGHDVNQPQHF
TRBJ2-5	few	TRBD1	TRBV7-9	TGTGCCAGCAGCTTATCTGGGACAGGGTTTGGGACCCAAGAGACCCAGTACTTC	CASSLSGTGFGTQETQYF
TRBJ2-6	NA	NA	TRBV21-1	TGTGCCAGCAGCACCGTCGGGACTCCTGGGGCCAACGTCCTGACTTTC	CASSTVGTPGANVLTF
TRBJ1-2	NA	NA	TRBV30	TGTGCCTGGAGTTCGGACGGGAGCTATGGCTACACCTTC	CAWSSDGSYGYTF
TRBJ2-2	few	NA	TRBV9	TGTGCCAGCAGCGTAGTTAGCACCGGGGAGCTGTTTTTT	CASSVVSTGELFF
TRBJ2-7	NA	TRBD2	TRBV30	TGTGCCTGGGGGGCGCGGACTAGCTTCCCGTTCTCCTACGAGCAGTACTTC	CAWGARTSFPFSYEQYF
TRBJ2-7	NA	NA	TRBV11-2	TGTGCCAGCAGCTTTTCCCTAGGCGAGCAGTACTTC	CASSFSLGEQYF
TRBJ2-1	once	TRBD2	TRBV2	TGTGCCAGCAGTGAGGGTCTAGCGGGATACCATGAGCAGTTCTTC	CASSEGLAGYHEQFF
TRBJ2-5	NA	NA	TRBV7-2	TGTGCCAGCAGCTACAGGGATCCGGGGGAGACCCAGTACTTC	CASSYRDPGETQYF
TRBJ2-1	NA	TRBD2	TRBV28	TGTGCCAGCATTGGTTCGGGAGGAGCCTACAATGAGCAGTTCTTC	CASIGSGGAYNEQFF
TRBJ2-7	NA	NA	TRBV27	TGTGCCAGCAGTACCTCTTCCGAACGGGTCTCCTACGAGCAGTACTTC	CASSTSSERVSYEQYF
TRBJ2-2	once	NA	TRBV15	TGTGCCACCAGCATAATCAGAGAGGATCCCGGGGAGCTGTTTTTT	CATSIIREDPGELFF
TRBJ2-1	NA	TRBD2	TRBV7-9	TGTGCCAGCAGTTTAGCGGGAGTAGGTGGCAATGAGCAGTTCTTC	CASSLAGVGGNEQFF
TRBJ2-5	NA	NA	TRBV11-2	TGTGCCAGCAGCCCCCCCACCCAAGAGACCCAGTACTTC	CASSPPTQETQYF
TRBJ2-2	NA	TRBD1	TRBV15	TGTGCCACCAGCAGAGAACGTGCAGGGGGGAACACCGGGGAGCTGTTTTTT	CATSRERAGGNTGELFF
TRBJ2-7	NA	TRBD2	TRBV4-1	TGCGCCAGCAGCCAAGCGGGGGGAAACCTCTACGAGCAGTGCTTC	CASSQAGGNLYEQCF
TRBJ2-7	NA	NA	TRBV25-1	TGTGCCAGCAGCGAAGGTCAGAGGCCTTCCTACGAGCAGTACTTC	CASSEGQRPSYEQYF